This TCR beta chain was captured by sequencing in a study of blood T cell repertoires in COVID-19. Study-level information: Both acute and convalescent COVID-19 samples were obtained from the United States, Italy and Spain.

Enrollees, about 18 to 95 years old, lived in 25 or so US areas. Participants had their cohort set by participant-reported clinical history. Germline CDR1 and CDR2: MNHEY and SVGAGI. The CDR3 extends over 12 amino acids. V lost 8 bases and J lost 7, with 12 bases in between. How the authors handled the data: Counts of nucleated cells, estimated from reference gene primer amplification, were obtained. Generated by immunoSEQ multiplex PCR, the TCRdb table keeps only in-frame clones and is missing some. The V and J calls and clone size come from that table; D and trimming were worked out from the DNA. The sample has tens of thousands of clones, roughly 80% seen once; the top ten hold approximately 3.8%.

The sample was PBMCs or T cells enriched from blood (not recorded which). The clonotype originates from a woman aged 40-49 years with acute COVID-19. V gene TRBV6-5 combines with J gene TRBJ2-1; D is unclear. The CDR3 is CASGTTENEQFF. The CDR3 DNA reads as TGTGCCAGCGGTACCACAGAAAATGAGCAGTTCTTC.